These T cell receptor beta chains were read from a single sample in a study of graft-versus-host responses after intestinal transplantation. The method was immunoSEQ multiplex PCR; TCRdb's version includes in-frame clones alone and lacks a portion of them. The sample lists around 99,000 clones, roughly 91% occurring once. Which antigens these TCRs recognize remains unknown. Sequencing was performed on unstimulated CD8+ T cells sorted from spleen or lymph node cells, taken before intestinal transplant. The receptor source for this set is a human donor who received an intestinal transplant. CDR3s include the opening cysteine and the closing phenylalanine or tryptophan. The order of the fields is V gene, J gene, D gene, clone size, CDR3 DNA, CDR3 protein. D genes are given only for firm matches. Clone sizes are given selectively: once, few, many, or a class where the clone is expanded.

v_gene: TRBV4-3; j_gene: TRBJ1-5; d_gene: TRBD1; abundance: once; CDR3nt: TGCGCCAGCAGCCAGGACAGGGAACTCAATCAGCCCCAGCATTTT; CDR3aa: CASSQDRELNQPQHF
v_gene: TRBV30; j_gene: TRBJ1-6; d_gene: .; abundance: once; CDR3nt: TGTGCCTGGAGTCGGTCGACCTATAATTCACCCCTCCACTTT; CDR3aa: CAWSRSTYNSPLHF
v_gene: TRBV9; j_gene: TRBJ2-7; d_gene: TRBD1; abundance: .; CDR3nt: TGTGCCAGCAGCGCGGACAGGGGGGCCTCCTACGAGCAGTACTTC; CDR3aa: CASSADRGASYEQYF
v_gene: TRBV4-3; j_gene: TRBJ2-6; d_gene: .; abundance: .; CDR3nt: TGCGCCAGCAGCCAATTCCTCAGCTCTGGGGCCAACGTCCTGACTTTC; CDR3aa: CASSQFLSSGANVLTF
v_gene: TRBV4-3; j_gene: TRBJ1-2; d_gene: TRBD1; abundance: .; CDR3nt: TGCGCCAGCAGCCAAGATGGGACAGCGGGCCTCTATGGCTACACCTTC; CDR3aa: CASSQDGTAGLYGYTF
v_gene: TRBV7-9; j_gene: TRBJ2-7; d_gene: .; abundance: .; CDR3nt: TGTGCCAGCAGCCTCTTATCGGACGAGCAGTACTTC; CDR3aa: CASSLLSDEQYF
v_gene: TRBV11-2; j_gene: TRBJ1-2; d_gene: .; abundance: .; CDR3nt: TGTGCCAGCAGCTTAGTTCCGGGGGCTAACTATGGCTACACCTTC; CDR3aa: CASSLVPGANYGYTF
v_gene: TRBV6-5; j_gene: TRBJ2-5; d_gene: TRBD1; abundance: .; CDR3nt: TGTGCCAGCAGTTGGGGGACAGTCCAAGAGACCCAGTACTTC; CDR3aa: CASSWGTVQETQYF
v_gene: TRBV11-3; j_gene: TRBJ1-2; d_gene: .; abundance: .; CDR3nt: TGTGCCAGCAGCTCGAAGAGGGGGATGAGCTATGGCTATACCTTC; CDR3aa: CASSSKRGMSYGYTF
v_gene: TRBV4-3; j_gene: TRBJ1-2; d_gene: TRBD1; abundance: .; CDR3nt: TGCGCCAGCAGCCAAGACCGTGGGCTGACAGGGCAAGGCTACACCTTC; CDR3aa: CASSQDRGLTGQGYTF
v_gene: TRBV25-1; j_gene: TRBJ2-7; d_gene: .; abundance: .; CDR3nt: TGTGCCAGCAGTGAATTTGAGTTCTCCTACGAGCAGTACTTC; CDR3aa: CASSEFEFSYEQYF
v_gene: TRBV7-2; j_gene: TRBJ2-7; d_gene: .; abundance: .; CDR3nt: TGTGCCAGCAGCCCCGCGCCGGAGCCTTCCTACGAGCAGTACTTC; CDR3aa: CASSPAPEPSYEQYF
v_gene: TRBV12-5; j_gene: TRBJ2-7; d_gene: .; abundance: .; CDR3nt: TGTGCTAGTGGTTTGGAACCAGGAGAGGGCTACGAGCAGTACTTC; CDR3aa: CASGLEPGEGYEQYF
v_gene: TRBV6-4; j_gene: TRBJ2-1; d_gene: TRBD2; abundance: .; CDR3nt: TGTGCCAGCAGTGAAGGCGGGGGGCCCGATGAGCAGTTCTTC; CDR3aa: CASSEGGGPDEQFF
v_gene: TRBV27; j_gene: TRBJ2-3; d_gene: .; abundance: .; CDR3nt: TGTGCCAGCAGCCTACTAGCCCTAAGCACAGATACGCAGTATTTT; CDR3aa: CASSLLALSTDTQYF
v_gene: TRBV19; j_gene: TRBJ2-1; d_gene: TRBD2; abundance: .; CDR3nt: TGTGCCAGTAGTATGATCGCGAGCGGGGGGGCCGCCTACAATGAGCAGTTCTTC; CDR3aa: CASSMIASGGAAYNEQFF
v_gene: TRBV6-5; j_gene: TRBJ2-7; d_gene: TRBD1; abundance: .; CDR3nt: TGTGCCAGCAAGCTCCAGGGACAGTACTACGAGCAGTACTTC; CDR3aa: CASKLQGQYYEQYF
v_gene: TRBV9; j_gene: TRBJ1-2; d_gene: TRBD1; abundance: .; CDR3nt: TGTGCCAGCAGCGCTTATGACAGGGCTAACTATGGCTACACCTTC; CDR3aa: CASSAYDRANYGYTF
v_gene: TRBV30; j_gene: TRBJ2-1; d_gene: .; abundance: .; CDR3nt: TGTGCCTGGGATAATTCTCGGGAGCAGTTCTTC; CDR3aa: CAWDNSREQFF
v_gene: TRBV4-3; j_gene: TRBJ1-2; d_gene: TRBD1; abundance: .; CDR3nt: TGCGCCAGCAGCCAAGGGACAGGGGGGGTTTATGGCTACACCTTC; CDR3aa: CASSQGTGGVYGYTF
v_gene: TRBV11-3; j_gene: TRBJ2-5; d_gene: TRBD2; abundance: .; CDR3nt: TGTGCCAGCAGCTTAGATCATACTAGCGGGGGCCAAGAGACCCAGTACTTC; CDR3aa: CASSLDHTSGGQETQYF
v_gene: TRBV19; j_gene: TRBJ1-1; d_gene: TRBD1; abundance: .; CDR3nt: TGTGCCACCGAGGACAGGGGGTTGAACACTGAAGCTTTCTTT; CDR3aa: CATEDRGLNTEAFF
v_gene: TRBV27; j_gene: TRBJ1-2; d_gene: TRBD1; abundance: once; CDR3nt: TGTGCCAGCAGTGACCGGGGACAGGCCCACTACACCTTC; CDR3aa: CASSDRGQAHYTF
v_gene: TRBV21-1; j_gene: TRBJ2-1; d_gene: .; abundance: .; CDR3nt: TGTGCCAGCAGCAAAGGAGGTAGCGGGGGGGCCTCGTCCTACAATGAGCAGTTCTTC; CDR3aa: CASSKGGSGGASSYNEQFF
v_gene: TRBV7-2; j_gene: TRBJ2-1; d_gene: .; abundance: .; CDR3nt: TGTGCCAGCAGCGCCGTGACGAGAGCGTACAATGAGCAGTTCTTC; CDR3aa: CASSAVTRAYNEQFF
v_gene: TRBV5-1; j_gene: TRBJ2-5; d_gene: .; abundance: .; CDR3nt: TGCGCCAGCAGCTTGGAGGAGGGCGTGAAGACCCAGTACTTC; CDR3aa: CASSLEEGVKTQYF
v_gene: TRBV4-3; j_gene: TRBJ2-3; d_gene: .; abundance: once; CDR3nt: TGCGCCAGCAGTCCTCTGACAGGCCGCACAGATACGCAGTATTTT; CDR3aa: CASSPLTGRTDTQYF
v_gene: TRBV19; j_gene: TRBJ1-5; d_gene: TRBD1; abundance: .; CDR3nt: TGTGCCAGTAGTATGGTCACAGGGGGCCTACAGCCCCAGCATTTT; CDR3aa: CASSMVTGGLQPQHF
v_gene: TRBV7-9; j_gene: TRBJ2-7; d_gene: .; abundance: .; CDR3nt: TGTGCCAGCAGTACAGGACCCGCTGGGCAGTACTTC; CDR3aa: CASSTGPAGQYF
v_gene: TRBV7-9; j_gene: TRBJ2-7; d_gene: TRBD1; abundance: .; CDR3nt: TGTGCCAGCAGCTTACCGGGACAGTACGAGCAGTACTTC; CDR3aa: CASSLPGQYEQYF
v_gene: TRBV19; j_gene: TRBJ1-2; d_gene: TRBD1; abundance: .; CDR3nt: TGTGCCAGTAGTCGGGGGGGGGACAGGGGGCTTGATGGCTACACCTTC; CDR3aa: CASSRGGDRGLDGYTF
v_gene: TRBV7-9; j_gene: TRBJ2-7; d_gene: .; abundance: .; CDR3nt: TGTGCCAGCAGCTTATCTAATACCCCCTACGAGCAGTACTTC; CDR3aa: CASSLSNTPYEQYF